This record covers a single TCR beta chain. The data were taken from a study of human T cells and chemical hapten exposure. TCRdb recomputed calls from the RACE reads with MiXCR, one row per CDR3 protein. The sample has about 190,000 distinct CDR3 sequences, 24% seen once; the top ten hold about 2.5%. V was clipped by 0 bases and J by 4 bases, with 12 bases between them. This CDR3 spans 15 amino acids. Per the germline V gene, CDR1 is LGHNA and CDR2 is YSLEER. Specified time point: patch test 3, about 24 weeks after DPC sensitization. Treatment in this sample: therapeutic diphenylcyclopropenone sensitization with weekly scalp DPC.

Source: whole blood, taken in connection with sensitization to the hapten diphenylcyclopropenone (DPC). The TCR sequence derives from a woman in her forties with alopecia areata. Some clones in this sample may be carry-over from other donors' samples. J is TRBJ1-2 and V is TRBV4-3; the D is unclear. The CDR3 loop is CASSQDPTSGYGYTF. The DNA for the CDR3 is TGCGCCAGCAGCCAAGACCCCACGTCGGGCTATGGCTACACCTTC.